Following are 2 T cell receptor beta chains from one sample sequenced in a study of early T cells in non-severe SARS-CoV-2 infection. MiXCR was run by TCRdb on the 5' RACE reads, yielding one entry per CDR3 protein. The data hold approximately 64,000 distinct CDR3 sequences, with less than 20% observed a single time. The specimen comprised whole blood, sampled at baseline. The source of these receptors is an adult who was a healthcare worker with PCR-confirmed SARS-CoV-2 infection or an uninfected control (not recorded which).

The genes are TRBV5-1 and TRBJ2-7, with D possibly matching TRBD2 (5 bases). The CDR3 is made up of 14 amino acids. Germline CDR1 and CDR2: SGHRS and YFSETQ. V lost 4 bases to trimming and J lost 7 bases, with 18 bases between them. CDR3 sequence: CASSTGVTPWEQYF. CDR3 sequence (DNA): TGCGCCAGCAGCACCGGGGTCACCCCGTGGGAGCAGTACTTC.

The chain carries TRBV7-6 and TRBJ2-3; weak D call: TRBD1 (5 bases). CDR1 is SGHVS, CDR2 FNYEAQ, per germline. The CDR3 runs 14 residues. Trimming stripped 5 bases from V and 1 base from J, with 10 bases between. CDR3 amino acids: CASSQGVGTDTQYF. The CDR3 coding sequence is TGTGCCAGCAGCCAAGGGGTCGGCACAGATACGCAGTATTTT.